The 8 T cell receptor beta chains presented below share a single source sample, sequenced in a study of CD8+CD57+ T cells in acquired aplastic anemia (dated 2018 in TCRdb). The reads were generated on an Illumina HiSeq 2000. TCR beta VDJ combination and CDR3 sequence profiling used genomic DNA as the template. The raw public reads went through TCRdb reprocessing: fastp at Q25, MiXCR clone calling, in-frame beta chains kept. Rows are combined by CDR3 protein, so each entry shows the most common genes and DNA. The sample data list hundreds of thousands of distinct CDR3 sequences, and 65% to 80% of these were observed just once. Approximately 3.8% of the sample is held by the ten biggest clonotypes. The source material was sorted CD4+, CD8+, or CD8+CD57+ T cells (not recorded which) from PBMCs. The receptors derive from a human donor in good health, serving as a control.

This clonotype has just one count. The chain uses TRBV11-3 and TRBJ2-1, with D perhaps TRBD2 (6 bases). Trimming took off 5 bases at V and 5 bases at J, with 13 bases between the two ends. Germline values: CDR1 SGHNT, CDR2 YENEEA. This CDR3 comprises 14 residues. This CDR3 is CASSLPTRDNEQFF. The DNA for the CDR3 is TGTGCCAGCAGCCTCCCGACTAGGGACAATGAGCAGTTCTTC. Combining the CDR3 with reference TRBV11-3 and TRBJ2-1 gives the whole variable domain EAGVVQSPRYKIIEKKQPVAFWCNPISGHNTLYWYLQNLGQGPELLIRYENEEAVDDSQLPKDRFSAERLKGVDSTLKIQPAELGDSAVYLCASSLPTRDNEQFFGPGTRLTVL.

This clonotype occurred many times. This chain connects TRBV20-1 to TRBJ1-1, with D hard to call. CDR1 DFQATT and CDR2 SNEGSKA come from the germline V gene (reference sequence). Trimming cost V 6 bases and J 0 bases, with 11 bases left between them. The CDR3 has 13 amino acids. CDR3 residues: CSAPEVMNTEAFF. The CDR3 nucleotides are TGCAGTGCACCAGAAGTAATGAACACTGAAGCTTTCTTT.

As concerns this clonotype: The junction and the germline gene differ at one end; a read error may be behind it. The J gene is TRBJ2-7, the V gene TRBV2; D gene ambiguous. CDR3 length equals 14 residues. Germline values: CDR1 SNHLY, CDR2 FYNNEI. As DNA, the CDR3 is TGTGCCAGCAGCTTGACGAATCCAGTCAAGAAGCTTTCTTTC. Translating gives CASSLTNPVKKLSF.

The chain employs TRBV20-1 and TRBJ2-7; 10 bases map to TRBD1. CDR3 size: 14 residues. Germline CDR1 reads DFQATT; CDR2 reads SNEGSKA (reference sequence). The V segment lost 6 bases and the J segment 3 bases; nucleotides outside the gene matches: 8. CDR3 bases: TGCAGTGCCTTGAGACAGGGGGCAAGCTACGAGCAGTACTTC. Translating it yields CSALRQGASYEQYF.

The sample holds a few counts of this clonotype. The V and J genes are TRBV10-2 and TRBJ2-5; a weak D match, TRBD2 (5 bases). Trimming shortened V by 3 bases and J by 1 base, and 12 bases separated the two germline ends. Germline CDR1 is WSHSY and CDR2 is SAAADI. The CDR3 length is 15 residues. In DNA, the CDR3 is TGCGCCAGCAGTGAACTAGAAAGGGCCCAAGAGACCCAGTACTTC. This translates into CASSELERAQETQYF.

This sequence joins TRBV15 and TRBJ1-6; no firm D call. Trimming pared 3 bases from V and 9 bases from J, leaving 18 bases between. This CDR3 has 16 residues. The germline V gene has CDR1 LNHNV and CDR2 YYDKDF (reference sequence). The DNA for the CDR3 is TGTGCCACCAGCAGCCAAGTGGCGGGTCTGGCTTCACCCCTCCACTTT. Its translation: CATSSQVAGLASPLHF.

In regard to this clonotype: Here the CDR3 omits its conserved ending phenylalanine or tryptophan, so a read error is the likely source. It is unclear where the CDR3 begins or ends on the DNA, so no DNA is shown, and the CDR3 is as TCRdb lists it. CDR3 in amino acids: CASSPGVGNTI. The chain joins TRBV7-2 to TRBJ1-6; the D segment call TRBD1 is taken from the table without a DNA check. Germline loops: CDR1 SGHTA, CDR2 FQGNSA. Both ends counted, the CDR3 spans 11 residues.

The chain joins TRBV9 to TRBJ1-1; the D gene is possibly TRBD1 (5 bases). This CDR3 region has 16 residues. Looked up from germline, CDR1 is SGDLS and CDR2 is YYNGEE. Trimming pared 4 bases from V and 8 bases from J, leaving 24 bases between. DNA of the CDR3: TGTGCCAGCAGCCAAGAAGCGGGGCGCGCCGGGGAGGAAGCTTTCTTT. Its translation is CASSQEAGRAGEEAFF. Drawing the rest from reference TRBV9 and TRBJ1-1, the complete variable domain is DSGVTQTPKHLITATGQRVTLRCSPRSGDLSVYWYQQSLDQGLQFLIQYYNGEERAKGNILERFSAQQFPDLHSELNLSSLELGDSALYFCASSQEAGRAGEEAFFGQGTRLTVV.